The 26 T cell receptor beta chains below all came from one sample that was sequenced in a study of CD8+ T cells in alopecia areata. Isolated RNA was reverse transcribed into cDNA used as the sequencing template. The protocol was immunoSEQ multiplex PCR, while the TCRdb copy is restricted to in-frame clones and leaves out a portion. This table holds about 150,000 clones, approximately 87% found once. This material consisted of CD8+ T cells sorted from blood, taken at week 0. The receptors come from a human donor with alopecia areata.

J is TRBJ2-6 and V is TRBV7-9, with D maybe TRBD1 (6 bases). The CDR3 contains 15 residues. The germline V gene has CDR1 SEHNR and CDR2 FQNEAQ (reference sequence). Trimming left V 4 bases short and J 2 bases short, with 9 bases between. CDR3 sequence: CASSSGTPGANVLTF. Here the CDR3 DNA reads TGTGCCAGCAGCTCCGGGACACCTGGGGCCAACGTCCTGACTTTC.

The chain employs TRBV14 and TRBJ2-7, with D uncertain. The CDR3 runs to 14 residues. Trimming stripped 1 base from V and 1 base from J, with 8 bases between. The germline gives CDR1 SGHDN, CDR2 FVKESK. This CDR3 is CASSQGGTSYEQYF. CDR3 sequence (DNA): TGTGCCAGCAGCCAAGGGGGAACGTCCTACGAGCAGTACTTC.

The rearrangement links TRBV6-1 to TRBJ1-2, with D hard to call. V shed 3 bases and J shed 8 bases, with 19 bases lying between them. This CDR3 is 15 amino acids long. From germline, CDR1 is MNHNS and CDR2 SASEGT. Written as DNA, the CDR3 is TGTGCCAGCAGTGATCTTAGGGCTCATGGGCGCGGCTACACCTTC. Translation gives CASSDLRAHGRGYTF.

Here the CDR3 reads CASSANRALGGTEAFF. CDR3 nucleotides: TGTGCCAGCAGCGCGAACAGGGCCCTGGGTGGGACTGAAGCTTTCTTT. This sequence joins TRBV9 and TRBJ1-1; TRBD1 is a possible D gene (6 bases). V lost 3 bases and J 5 bases, leaving 20 bases between the germline ends. The CDR3 length is 16 residues. Germline loops: CDR1 SGDLS, CDR2 YYNGEE.

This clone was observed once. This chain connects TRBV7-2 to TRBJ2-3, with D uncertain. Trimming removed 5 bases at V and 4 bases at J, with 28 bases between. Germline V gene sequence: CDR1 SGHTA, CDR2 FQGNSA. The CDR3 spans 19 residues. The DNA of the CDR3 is TGTGCCAGCAGCACGTCAACCCCGGGCTGGCCCGACGTCTCAGATACGCAGTATTTT. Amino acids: CASSTSTPGWPDVSDTQYF. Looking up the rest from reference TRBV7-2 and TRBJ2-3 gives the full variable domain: GAGVSQSPSNKVTEKGKDVELRCDPISGHTALYWYRQSLGQGLEFLIYFQGNSAPDKSGLPSDRFSAERTGGSVSTLTIQRTQQEDSAVYLCASSTSTPGWPDVSDTQYFGPGTRLTVL.

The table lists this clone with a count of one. CDR3 region: CAWSVGGFANEQYF. DNA for the CDR3: TGTGCCTGGAGTGTGGGGGGGTTCGCGAACGAGCAGTACTTC. The chain carries TRBV30 and TRBJ2-7; 7 positions agree with TRBD2. This CDR3 spans 14 amino acids. Germline-derived CDR1 and CDR2 are GTSNPN and SVGIG (reference sequence). V shed 0 bases, J shed 5 bases, and the junction held 7 bases outside the gene matches.

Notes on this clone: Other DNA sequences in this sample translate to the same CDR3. DNA for the CDR3: TGTGCCAGCAGCGTAGGACAGGGCGCCTACGAGCAGTACTTC. Translation: CASSVGQGAYEQYF. The V call is TRBV9, the J call TRBJ2-7; the match to TRBD1 covers 7 bases. Per germline, CDR1 SGDLS and CDR2 YYNGEE. The trim removed 0 bases at V and 2 bases at J, leaving 2 bases unmatched. The CDR3 runs 14 residues.

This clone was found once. The CDR3 nucleotides are TGCAGCGTTGAATTCAGCCAGGGGACAGATACGCAGTATTTT. This codes for CSVEFSQGTDTQYF. The rearrangement uses TRBV29-1 and TRBJ2-3; tentatively, D is TRBD1 (6 bases). V was clipped by 2 bases and J by 3 bases, with 12 bases between them. There are 14 residues in the CDR3. Germline values: CDR1 SQVTM, CDR2 ANQGSEA.

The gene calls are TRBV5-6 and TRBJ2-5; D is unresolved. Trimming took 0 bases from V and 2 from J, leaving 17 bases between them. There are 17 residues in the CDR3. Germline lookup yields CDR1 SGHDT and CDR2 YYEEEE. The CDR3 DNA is TGTGCCAGCAGCTTGGCGGTCTGGCTAGACTTTCAAGAGACCCAGTACTTC. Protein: CASSLAVWLDFQETQYF.

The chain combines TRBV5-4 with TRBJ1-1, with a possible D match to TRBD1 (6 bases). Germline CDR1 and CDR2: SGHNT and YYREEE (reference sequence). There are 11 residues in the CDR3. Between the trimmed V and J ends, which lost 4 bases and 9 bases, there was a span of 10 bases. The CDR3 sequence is CASSRQDKAFF. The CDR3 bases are TGTGCCAGCAGCCGACAGGATAAAGCTTTCTTT.

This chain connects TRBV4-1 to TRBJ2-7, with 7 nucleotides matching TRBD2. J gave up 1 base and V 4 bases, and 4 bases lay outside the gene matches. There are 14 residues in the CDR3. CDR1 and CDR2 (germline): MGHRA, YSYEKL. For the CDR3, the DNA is TGCGCCAGCAGCCTGGCAGCGGGGTCCTACGAGCAGTACTTC. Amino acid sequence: CASSLAAGSYEQYF.

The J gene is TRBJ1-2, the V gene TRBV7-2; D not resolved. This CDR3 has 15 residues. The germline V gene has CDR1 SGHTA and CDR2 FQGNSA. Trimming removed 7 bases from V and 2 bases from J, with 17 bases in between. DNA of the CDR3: TGTGCCAGCAATCTTCGGGGAACCCTAAACTATGGCTACACCTTC. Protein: CASNLRGTLNYGYTF.

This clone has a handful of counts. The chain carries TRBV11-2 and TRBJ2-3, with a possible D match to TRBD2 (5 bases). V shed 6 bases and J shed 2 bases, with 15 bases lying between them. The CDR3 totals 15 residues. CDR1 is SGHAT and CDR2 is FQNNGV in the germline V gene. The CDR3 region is CASSSADFYTDTQYF. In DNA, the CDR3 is TGTGCCAGCAGTTCGGCGGACTTCTACACAGATACGCAGTATTTT.

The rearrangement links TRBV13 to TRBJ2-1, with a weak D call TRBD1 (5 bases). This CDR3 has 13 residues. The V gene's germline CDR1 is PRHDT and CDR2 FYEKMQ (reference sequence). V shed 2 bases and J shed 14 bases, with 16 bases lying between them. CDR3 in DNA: TGTGCCAGCAGCTTACAGGGCCAGAGGTTTGAGTTCTTC. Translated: CASSLQGQRFEFF.

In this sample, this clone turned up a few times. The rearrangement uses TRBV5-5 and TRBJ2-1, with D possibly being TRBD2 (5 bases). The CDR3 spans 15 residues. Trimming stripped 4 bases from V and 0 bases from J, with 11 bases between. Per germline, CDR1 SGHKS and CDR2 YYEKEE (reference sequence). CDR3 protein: CASSPQTSSYNEQFF. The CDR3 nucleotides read TGTGCCAGCAGCCCACAAACTAGCTCCTACAATGAGCAGTTCTTC.

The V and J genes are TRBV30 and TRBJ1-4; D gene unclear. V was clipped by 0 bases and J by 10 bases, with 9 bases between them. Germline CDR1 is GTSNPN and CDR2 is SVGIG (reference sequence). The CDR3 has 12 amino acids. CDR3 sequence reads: CAWSVNSRKLFF. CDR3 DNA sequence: TGTGCCTGGAGTGTAAACTCCCGAAAACTGTTTTTT.

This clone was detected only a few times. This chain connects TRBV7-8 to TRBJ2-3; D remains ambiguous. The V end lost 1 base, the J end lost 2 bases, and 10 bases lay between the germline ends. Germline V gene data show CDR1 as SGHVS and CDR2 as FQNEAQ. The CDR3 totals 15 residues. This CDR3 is CASSLGVRSTDTQYF. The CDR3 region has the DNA TGTGCCAGCAGCTTAGGGGTCCGTTCCACAGATACGCAGTATTTT.

The CDR3 reads CASSEGGANYGYTF. The CDR3 DNA reads as TGTGCCAGCAGTGAAGGGGGAGCTAACTATGGCTACACCTTC. This chain links TRBV2 with TRBJ1-2; D unresolved. V dropped 1 base and J dropped 0 bases, with 6 bases sitting between them. Germline CDR1 reads SNHLY; CDR2 reads FYNNEI. The length of the CDR3 is 14 residues.

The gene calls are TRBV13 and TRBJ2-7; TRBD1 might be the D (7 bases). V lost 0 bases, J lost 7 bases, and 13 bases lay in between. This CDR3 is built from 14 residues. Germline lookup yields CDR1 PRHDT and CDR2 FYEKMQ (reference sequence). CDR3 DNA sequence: TGTGCCAGCAGCTTAGGCAGGGGGGCGTCAGAGCAGTACTTC. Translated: CASSLGRGASEQYF.

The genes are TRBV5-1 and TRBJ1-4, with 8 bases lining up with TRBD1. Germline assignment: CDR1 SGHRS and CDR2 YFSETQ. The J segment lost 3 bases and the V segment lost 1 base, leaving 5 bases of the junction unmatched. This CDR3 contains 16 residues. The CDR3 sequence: CASSLYRGDPNEKLFF. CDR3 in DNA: TGCGCCAGCAGCTTGTACAGGGGGGATCCTAATGAAAAACTGTTTTTT.

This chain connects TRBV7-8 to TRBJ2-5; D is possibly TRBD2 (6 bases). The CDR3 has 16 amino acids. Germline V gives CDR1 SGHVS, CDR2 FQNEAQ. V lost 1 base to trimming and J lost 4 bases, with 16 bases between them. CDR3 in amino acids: CASSLGIAVGGETQYF. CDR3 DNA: TGTGCCAGCAGCTTAGGAATAGCCGTGGGGGGAGAGACCCAGTACTTC.

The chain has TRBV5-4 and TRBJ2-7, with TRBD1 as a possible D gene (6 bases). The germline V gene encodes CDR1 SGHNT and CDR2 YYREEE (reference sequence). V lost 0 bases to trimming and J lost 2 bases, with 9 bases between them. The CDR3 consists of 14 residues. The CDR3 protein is CASSLGDKAYEQYF. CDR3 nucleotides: TGTGCCAGCAGCTTGGGGGACAAAGCCTACGAGCAGTACTTC. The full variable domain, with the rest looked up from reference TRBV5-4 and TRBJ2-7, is ETGVTQSPTHLIKTRGQQVTLRCSSQSGHNTVSWYQQALGQGPQFIFQYYREEENGRGNFPPRFSGLQFPNYSSELNVNALELDDSALYLCASSLGDKAYEQYFGPGTRLTVT.

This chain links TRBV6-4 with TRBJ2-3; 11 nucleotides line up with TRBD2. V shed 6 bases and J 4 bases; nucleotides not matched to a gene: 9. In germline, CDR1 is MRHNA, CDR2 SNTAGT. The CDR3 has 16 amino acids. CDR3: CASSESTSGSADTQYF. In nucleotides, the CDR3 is TGTGCCAGCAGCGAATCTACTAGCGGGAGTGCAGATACGCAGTATTTT.

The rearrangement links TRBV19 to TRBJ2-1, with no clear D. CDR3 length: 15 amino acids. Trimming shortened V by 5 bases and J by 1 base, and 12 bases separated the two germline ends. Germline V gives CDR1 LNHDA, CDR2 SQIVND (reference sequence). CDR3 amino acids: CASSLGRSSYNEQFF. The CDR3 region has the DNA TGTGCCAGTAGTCTGGGAAGGTCTTCCTACAATGAGCAGTTCTTC.

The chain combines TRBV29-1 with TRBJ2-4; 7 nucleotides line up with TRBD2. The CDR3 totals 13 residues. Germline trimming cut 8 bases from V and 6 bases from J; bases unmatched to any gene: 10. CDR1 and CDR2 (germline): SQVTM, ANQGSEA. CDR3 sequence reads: CSSKGLDGNIQYF. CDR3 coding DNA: TGCAGCTCCAAAGGACTAGATGGAAACATTCAGTACTTC.

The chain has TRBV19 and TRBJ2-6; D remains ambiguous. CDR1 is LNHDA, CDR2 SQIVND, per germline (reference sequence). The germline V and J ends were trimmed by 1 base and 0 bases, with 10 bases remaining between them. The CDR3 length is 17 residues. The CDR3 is CASSIVGLSSGANVLTF. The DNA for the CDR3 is TGTGCCAGTAGTATAGTGGGCCTCAGCTCTGGGGCCAACGTCCTGACTTTC.